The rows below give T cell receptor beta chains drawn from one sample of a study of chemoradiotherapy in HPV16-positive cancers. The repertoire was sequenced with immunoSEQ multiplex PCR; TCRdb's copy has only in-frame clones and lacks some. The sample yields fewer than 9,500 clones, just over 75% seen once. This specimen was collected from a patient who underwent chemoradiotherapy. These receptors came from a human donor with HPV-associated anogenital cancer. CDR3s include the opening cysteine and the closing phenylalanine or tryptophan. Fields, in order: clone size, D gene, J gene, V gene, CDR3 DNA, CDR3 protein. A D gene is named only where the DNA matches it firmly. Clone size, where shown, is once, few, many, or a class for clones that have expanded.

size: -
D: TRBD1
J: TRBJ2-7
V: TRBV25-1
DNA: TGTGCCAGCAGTGAACAGGGGGCGCGAGAGCAGTACTTC
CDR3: CASSEQGAREQYF

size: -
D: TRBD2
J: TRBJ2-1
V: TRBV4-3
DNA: TGCGCCAGCAGCCAAGGGGTGGGAGGGCCCTCTAACAATGAGCAGTTCTTC
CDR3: CASSQGVGGPSNNEQFF

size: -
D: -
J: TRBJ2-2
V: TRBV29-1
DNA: TGCAGCGCCCCTGGCCTGACCGGGGAGCTGTTTTTT
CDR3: CSAPGLTGELFF

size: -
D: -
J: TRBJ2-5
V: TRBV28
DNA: TGTGCCAGCAGCCCCGGAGTGGGGCGGCAGACCCAGTACTTC
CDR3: CASSPGVGRQTQYF

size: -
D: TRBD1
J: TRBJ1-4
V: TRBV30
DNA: TGTGCTCACTCAGGGGGAAAAAATGAAAAACTGTTTTTT
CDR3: CAHSGGKNEKLFF

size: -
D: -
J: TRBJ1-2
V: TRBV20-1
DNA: TGCAGTGCTACGGGGGCACAGGGCTACACCTTC
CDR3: CSATGAQGYTF

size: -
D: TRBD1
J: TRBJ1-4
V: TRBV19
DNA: TGTGCCAGTAAGCGGGGACAGAGTAATGAAAAACTGTTTTTT
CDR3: CASKRGQSNEKLFF

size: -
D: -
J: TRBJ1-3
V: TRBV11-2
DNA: TGTGCCAGCAGCAGTGTTGGGATCTGGAGTAACACCATATATTTT
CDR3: CASSSVGIWSNTIYF

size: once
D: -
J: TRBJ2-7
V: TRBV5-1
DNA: TGCGCCAGCAGCAACGGGGGCGTCCCGGAGTACGAGCAGTACTTC
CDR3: CASSNGGVPEYEQYF

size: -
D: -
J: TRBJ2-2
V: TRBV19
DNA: TGTGCCAGTAGAATTACAGGTACCGGGGAGCTGTTTTTT
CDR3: CASRITGTGELFF

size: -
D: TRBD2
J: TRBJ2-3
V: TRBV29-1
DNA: TGCAGCGTTGAAGAAGGGACTAATACGCAGTATTTT
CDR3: CSVEEGTNTQYF

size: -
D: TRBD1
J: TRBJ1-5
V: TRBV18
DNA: TGTGCCAGCTCGGGACAGGGGGCTGAGCCCCAGCATTTT
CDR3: CASSGQGAEPQHF

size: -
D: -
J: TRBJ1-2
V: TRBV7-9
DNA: TGTGCCAGCAGCTTAGACCAGGCCAACTATGGCTACACCTTC
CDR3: CASSLDQANYGYTF

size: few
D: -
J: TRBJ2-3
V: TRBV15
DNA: TGTGCCACCAGCAGAGATCCGCGGGCGGCAGATACGCAGTATTTT
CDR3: CATSRDPRAADTQYF

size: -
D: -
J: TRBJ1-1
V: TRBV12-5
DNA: TGTGCTAGTGGTCCGTCCTCGGTGGCTGGAGGGGGGACTGAAGCTTTCTTT
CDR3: CASGPSSVAGGGTEAFF

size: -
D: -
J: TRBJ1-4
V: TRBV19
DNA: TGTGCCAGTAGCAATAACAGGGAGAGTTTTTTT
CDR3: CASSNNRESFF

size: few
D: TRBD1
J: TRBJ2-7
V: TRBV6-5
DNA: TGTGCCAGCAGCCCGGGACAGGGGTCGTTCTACGAGCAGTACTTC
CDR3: CASSPGQGSFYEQYF

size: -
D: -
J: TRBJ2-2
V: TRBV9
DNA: TGTGCCAGCAGCGCACCTAGCACCGGGGAGCTGTTTTTT
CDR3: CASSAPSTGELFF

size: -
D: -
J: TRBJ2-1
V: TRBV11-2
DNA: TGTGCCAGCAGCCGCTGGTCTCGTGAGCAGTTCTTC
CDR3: CASSRWSREQFF

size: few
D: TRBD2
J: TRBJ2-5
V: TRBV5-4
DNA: TGTGCCAGCACCTCGGGGGGCCAAGAGACCCAGTACTTC
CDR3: CASTSGGQETQYF

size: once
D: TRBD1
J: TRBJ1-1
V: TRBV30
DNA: TGTGCCGGCCGACAGGGGAACACTGAAGCTTTCTTT
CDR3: CAGRQGNTEAFF

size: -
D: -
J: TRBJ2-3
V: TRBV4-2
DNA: TGTGCCAGCAGCCAAGAACGGGCAGATACGCAGTATTTT
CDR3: CASSQERADTQYF

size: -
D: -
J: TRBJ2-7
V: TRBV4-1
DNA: TGCGCCAGCAGCCAGGTGGGTCGGCCCTACGAGCAGTACTTC
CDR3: CASSQVGRPYEQYF

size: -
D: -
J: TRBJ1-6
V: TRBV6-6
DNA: TGTGCCAGCAGTTTAAAACAGGTTCATAATTCACCCCTCCACTTT
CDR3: CASSLKQVHNSPLHF